These 30 T cell receptor beta chains originate from one sample sequenced in a study of blood T cell repertoires in COVID-19. Sequencing was performed with immunoSEQ multiplex PCR; in TCRdb, only in-frame clones are kept and a portion is missing. The data contain roughly 150,000 clones, approximately 80% of them singletons. Sequenced material: peripheral blood. Source of these receptors: a woman aged 45-59 years in a cohort sampled during active or convalescent COVID-19.

This chain connects TRBV6-5 to TRBJ1-1; D perhaps matches TRBD1 (6 bases). This CDR3 has 14 amino acids. V was trimmed by 6 bases and J by 5 bases, leaving 16 bases between them. Germline lookup yields CDR1 MNHEY and CDR2 SVGAGI. CDR3 in amino acids: CASSPGDAFTEAFF. The CDR3 DNA reads TGTGCCAGCAGCCCAGGGGATGCGTTTACTGAAGCTTTCTTT.

The chain couples TRBV5-4 to TRBJ1-2; a possible D gene is TRBD1 (6 bases). The V gene's germline CDR1 is SGHNT and CDR2 YYREEE (reference sequence). The CDR3 runs 14 residues. Trimming removed 2 bases from V and 6 bases from J, with 14 bases in between. The CDR3 DNA reads as TGTGCCAGCAGCTTCCGACAGGATGATGATGGCTACACCTTC. Amino acids: CASSFRQDDDGYTF.

The chain links TRBV6-1 to TRBJ1-2, with unresolved D. CDR3 length: 11 amino acids. Looked up from germline, CDR1 is MNHNS and CDR2 is SASEGT. Trimming stripped 3 bases from V and 8 bases from J, with 7 bases between. CDR3 coding DNA: TGTGCCAGCAGTGATGCGAGAGGCTACACCTTC. This encodes CASSDARGYTF.

This clone has only one observation. The chain uses TRBV5-1 and TRBJ1-4, with D perhaps TRBD1 (6 bases). V was clipped by 0 bases and J by 7 bases, with 7 bases between them. The germline gives CDR1 SGHRS, CDR2 YFSETQ. This CDR3 has 13 amino acids. As DNA, the CDR3 is TGCGCCAGCAGCTTGGACAGGGCTGAAAAACTGTTTTTT. Translating it yields CASSLDRAEKLFF.

The chain recombines TRBV7-2 with TRBJ2-5, with D maybe TRBD2 (6 bases). This CDR3 region has 17 residues. The ends were cut back, 1 base at V and 5 bases at J, with 20 bases in the middle. Germline V gene data show CDR1 as SGHTA and CDR2 as FQGNSA. CDR3 bases: TGTGCCAGCAGCTTAGTACTGGCGGGGTACTCTCTTGAGACCCAGTACTTC. Translation gives CASSLVLAGYSLETQYF.

The chain couples TRBV3-1 (or the pseudogene TRBV3-2) to TRBJ1-2; TRBD1 matches at 8 bases. The J segment lost 8 bases and the V segment lost 5 bases, leaving 13 bases of the junction unmatched. Germline CDR1 is LGHDT and CDR2 is YNNKEL (reference sequence). This CDR3 contains 15 residues. CDR3 protein: CASSYLNQGASGYTF. Written as DNA, the CDR3 is TGTGCCAGCAGCTACCTAAACCAGGGGGCTAGCGGCTACACCTTC.

The chain carries TRBV10-1 and TRBJ2-2; no firm D call. Per germline, CDR1 WNHNN and CDR2 SYGVQD (reference sequence). V lost 2 bases and J lost 0, with 7 bases in between. The CDR3 loop spans 15 amino acids. The CDR3 DNA sequence: TGCGCCAGCAGTGAGATCGGTTCGAACACCGGGGAGCTGTTTTTT. This gives the protein CASSEIGSNTGELFF.

The rearrangement joins TRBV24-1 to TRBJ2-7, with 8 bases lining up with TRBD2. Germline CDR1 reads KGHDR; CDR2 reads SFDVKD. Trimming took 0 bases from V and 5 from J; bases not matched to a gene: 8. CDR3 length: 16 residues. The CDR3 sequence: CATSDLRFGGGNEQYF. The CDR3, as DNA: TGTGCCACCAGTGATTTGCGCTTCGGGGGGGGAAACGAGCAGTACTTC.

This chain uses TRBV14 with TRBJ2-7; D is ambiguous. Looked up from germline, CDR1 is SGHDN and CDR2 is FVKESK. This CDR3 is built from 13 residues. V was trimmed by 1 base and J by 5 bases, leaving 9 bases between them. Here the CDR3 reads CASSQGLSNEQYF. The CDR3 DNA reads TGTGCCAGCAGCCAAGGCCTCAGTAACGAGCAGTACTTC.

This chain uses TRBV7-9 with TRBJ1-4; 8 nucleotides match TRBD1. CDR1 is SEHNR and CDR2 is FQNEAQ in the germline V gene (reference sequence). The CDR3 contains 16 residues. With 2 bases clipped from V and 8 bases from J, the junction kept 10 bases outside the gene matches. The CDR3 sequence: CASSLMGGQGKEKLFF. The CDR3 DNA reads TGTGCCAGCAGCTTAATGGGCGGACAGGGAAAAGAAAAACTGTTTTTT.

J is TRBJ2-7 and V is TRBV14; D is possibly TRBD1 (5 bases). This CDR3 comprises 15 residues. Germline V lookup: CDR1 SGHDN, CDR2 FVKESK. V lost 4 bases and J lost 2, with 15 bases in between. The CDR3 here is CASSPVQVVTYEQYF. In nucleotides, the CDR3 is TGTGCCAGCAGCCCAGTACAGGTGGTAACCTACGAGCAGTACTTC.

The rearrangement uses TRBV27 and TRBJ1-2, with 11 bases matching TRBD1. Unmatched junction bases numbered 13, after V lost 8 bases and J lost 8 bases. Per germline, CDR1 MNHEY and CDR2 SMNVEV (reference sequence). The CDR3 contains 15 residues. This chain's CDR3 is CASGLGTGGIYGYTF. The CDR3 DNA follows: TGTGCCAGCGGATTAGGGACAGGGGGAATATACGGCTACACCTTC.

The rearrangement links TRBV7-8 to TRBJ2-3; 8 bases are shared with TRBD2. Germline V CDR1 and CDR2: SGHVS, FQNEAQ. The CDR3 is made up of 16 amino acids. Germline trimming cut 2 bases from V and 9 bases from J; bases unmatched to any gene: 13. The CDR3 DNA sequence: TGTGCCAGCAGCTTATCGTCCGTCGATCGCGGGGGGACGCAGTATTTT. Protein product: CASSLSSVDRGGTQYF.

This clone appeared a single time. J is TRBJ1-2 and V is TRBV30, with 12 positions matching TRBD1. V lost 4 bases and J lost 8; bases outside the gene matches: 8. CDR1 is GTSNPN, CDR2 SVGIG, per germline (reference sequence). CDR3 length: 14 residues. This CDR3 reads CAWIPGQGARGYTF. The CDR3 DNA follows: TGTGCCTGGATTCCGGGACAGGGGGCGCGGGGCTACACCTTC.

The gene calls are TRBV4-1 and TRBJ2-5; 13 bases fit TRBD2. Germline assignment: CDR1 MGHRA and CDR2 YSYEKL. There are 17 residues in the CDR3. Trimming at V came to 8 bases and at J to 5 bases, leaving 14 bases not matched to a gene. CDR3 sequence: CASRRRGLAGVAETQYF. The CDR3, as DNA: TGCGCCAGCCGTCGGCGTGGACTAGCGGGGGTCGCGGAGACCCAGTACTTC.

The rearrangement uses TRBV7-2 and TRBJ2-5, with TRBD2 matching 7 bases. The CDR3 sequence is 13 residues long. Germline CDR1 and CDR2: SGHTA and FQGNSA. V shed 5 bases, J shed 9 bases, and the junction held 9 bases outside the gene matches. The CDR3 sequence: CASSPWRLAAQYF. In nucleotides, the CDR3 is TGTGCCAGCAGCCCATGGCGCCTAGCGGCCCAGTACTTC.

CDR3 sequence reads: CASTIKVRDNEKLFF. In DNA form, the CDR3 reads TGTGCCAGCACGATAAAAGTCCGCGATAATGAAAAACTGTTTTTT. The chain is built from TRBV6-5 and TRBJ1-4; D not certain. The V end was cut by 7 bases, the J end by 4 bases, with 16 bases between. Per germline, CDR1 MNHEY and CDR2 SVGAGI. The CDR3 totals 15 residues.

The rearrangement links TRBV7-8 to TRBJ2-7; TRBD2 matches 8 bases. CDR3 size: 14 residues. Trimming at V came to 1 base and at J to 2 bases, leaving 1 base not matched to a gene. Germline loops: CDR1 SGHVS, CDR2 FQNEAQ. CDR3 sequence reads: CASSLDSGAYEQYF. For the CDR3, the DNA is TGTGCCAGCAGCTTAGATAGCGGGGCCTACGAGCAGTACTTC. Full variable domain (missing parts from reference TRBV7-8 and TRBJ2-7): GAGVSQSPRYKVAKRGQDVALRCDPISGHVSLFWYQQALGQGPEFLTYFQNEAQLDKSGLPSDRFFAERPEGSVSTLKIQRTQQEDSAVYLCASSLDSGAYEQYFGPGTRLTVT.

The gene calls are TRBV19 and TRBJ1-4; TRBD1 might be the D (5 bases). CDR3 length: 14 amino acids. Looked up from germline, CDR1 is LNHDA and CDR2 is SQIVND (reference sequence). Trimming took 2 bases from V and 11 from J, leaving 15 bases between them. The CDR3 DNA follows: TGTGCCAGTAGTATACAGGGAATAATGAAGAAACTGTTTTTT. Its translation: CASSIQGIMKKLFF.

The CDR3 sequence is CASSELEGFNPYNEQFF. CDR3 coding DNA: TGTGCCAGCAGTGAATTAGAGGGCTTCAACCCATACAATGAGCAGTTCTTC. This rearrangement joins TRBV25-1 to TRBJ2-1, with D perhaps TRBD2 (5 bases). Deletions cut 1 base from V and 4 bases from J, with 17 bases between. Germline V gene lookup returns CDR1 MGHDK and CDR2 SYGVNS. The CDR3 is 17 residues long.

V is TRBV6-5 and J is TRBJ1-1; unclear D gene. The V end lost 4 bases, the J end lost 1 base, and 10 bases lay between the germline ends. This CDR3 region has 14 residues. CDR1 MNHEY and CDR2 SVGAGI come from the germline V gene. In DNA form, the CDR3 reads TGTGCCAGCAGTTCCAGACGGGAGAACACTGAAGCTTTCTTT. Amino acid sequence: CASSSRRENTEAFF.

This clone was recorded a few times. J is TRBJ2-1 and V is TRBV7-9; TRBD1 agrees at 10 bases. CDR1 and CDR2 (germline): SEHNR, FQNEAQ (reference sequence). The ends lost 5 bases at V and 7 bases at J; junction bases unmatched: 8. This CDR3 has 15 residues. The CDR3 is CASSVTGGAQNEQFF. The CDR3 DNA reads TGTGCCAGCAGCGTGACAGGGGGCGCCCAAAATGAGCAGTTCTTC.

This chain uses TRBV7-9 with TRBJ1-4; TRBD1 matches 8 bases. Germline CDR1 reads SEHNR; CDR2 reads FQNEAQ (reference sequence). The CDR3 extends over 17 amino acids. The V gene end was trimmed by 3 bases and the J gene end by 5 bases; junction bases not matched to a gene: 11. CDR3 sequence (DNA): TGTGCCAGCAGCTTCCCTCACCAGGGGGCGAGGAATGAAAAACTGTTTTTT. Translation gives CASSFPHQGARNEKLFF. The full variable domain, with the rest looked up from reference TRBV7-9 and TRBJ1-4, is DTGVSQNPRHKITKRGQNVTFRCDPISEHNRLYWYRQTLGQGPEFLTYFQNEAQLEKSRLLSDRFSAERPKGSFSTLEIQRTEQGDSAMYLCASSFPHQGARNEKLFFGSGTQLSVL.

The chain has TRBV27 and TRBJ2-2; D is possibly TRBD1 (5 bases). This CDR3 spans 17 amino acids. Germline CDR1 and CDR2: MNHEY and SMNVEV (reference sequence). V dropped 7 bases and J dropped 0 bases, with 18 bases sitting between them. CDR3 nucleotide sequence: TGTGCCAGCACCCAATACCCTGGACAAACGAACACCGGGGAGCTGTTTTTT. Translated: CASTQYPGQTNTGELFF.

The CDR3, as DNA: TGTGCCAGCAGCTTAGGGACAAACGAGCAGTACTTC. The encoded protein is CASSLGTNEQYF. The genes are TRBV7-9 and TRBJ2-7, with D maybe TRBD1 (5 bases). In germline, CDR1 is SEHNR, CDR2 FQNEAQ (reference sequence). The V end was cut by 1 base, the J end by 5 bases, with 6 bases between. The CDR3 spans 12 residues.

The chain has TRBV4-3 and TRBJ2-2, with 14 bases matching TRBD2. The trim removed 3 bases at V and 6 bases at J, leaving 6 bases unmatched. Looked up from germline, CDR1 is LGHNA and CDR2 is YSLEER. The CDR3 totals 17 residues. The CDR3 loop is CASSQRGLAGAPGELFF. The CDR3 coding sequence is TGCGCCAGCAGCCAGAGGGGACTAGCGGGGGCCCCCGGGGAGCTGTTTTTT.

Written as DNA, the CDR3 is TGTGCCAGCAGCCAATGGGACAGGGAAGGCTACACCTTC. It encodes CASSQWDREGYTF. The chain employs TRBV3-1 (or the pseudogene TRBV3-2) and TRBJ1-2; 9 bases are a match to TRBD1. Trimming took 2 bases from V and 8 from J; bases not matched to a gene: 3. The CDR3 is 13 residues long. CDR1 and CDR2 from the germline V gene are LGHDT and YNNKEL (reference sequence).

The chain links TRBV13 to TRBJ2-7; 9 bases are shared with TRBD1. There are 13 residues in the CDR3. The junction had 3 bases not matched to a gene; V was cut back by 3 bases and J by 6 bases. Germline V gene sequence: CDR1 PRHDT, CDR2 FYEKMQ (reference sequence). The CDR3 region has the DNA TGTGCCAGCAGCTTGACAGGGGGTGTCGAGCAGTACTTC. The encoded protein is CASSLTGGVEQYF.

V usage is TRBV7-2 and J usage is TRBJ2-7; a weak D match, TRBD2 (5 bases). This CDR3 has 13 residues. Germline V lookup: CDR1 SGHTA, CDR2 FQGNSA. V lost 5 bases and J lost 0, with 8 bases in between. This chain's CDR3 is CASSMGVSYEQYF. Written as DNA, the CDR3 is TGTGCCAGCAGCATGGGAGTCTCCTACGAGCAGTACTTC.

This chain uses TRBV5-1 with TRBJ2-7, with 8 bases identical to TRBD1. From germline, CDR1 is SGHRS and CDR2 YFSETQ. This CDR3 has 14 amino acids. The J segment lost 5 bases and the V segment lost 4 bases, leaving 8 bases of the junction unmatched. The CDR3 is CASSPQTGAHEQYF. The DNA of the CDR3 is TGCGCCAGCAGCCCACAGACAGGGGCCCACGAGCAGTACTTC.